These 16 T cell receptor beta chains were sequenced from one sample in a study of T cells in Graves' hyperthyroidism and ophthalmopathy. Template material for amplifying TCR beta CDR3 regions consisted of RNA transcripts. The HTBI primer set was used in a first-round RT-PCR of the TCR CDR3. TCRdb re-called the multiplex PCR reads with MiXCR, one entry per CDR3 protein. The sample consists of approximately 150,000 distinct CDR3 sequences, less than 10% of them appearing once. Sequenced: blood. These receptors came from a woman aged 18-29 years with Graves' hyperthyroidism that later progressed to Graves' ophthalmopathy.

The chain recombines TRBV5-5 with TRBJ1-6, with unresolved D. This CDR3 contains 13 residues. Germline lookup yields CDR1 SGHKS and CDR2 YYEKEE (reference sequence). V shed 3 bases and J shed 8 bases, with 9 bases lying between them. CDR3 DNA sequence: TGTGCCAGCAGCTATCACGGTGATTCACCCCTCCACTTT. Protein product: CASSYHGDSPLHF.

In DNA form, the CDR3 reads TGTGCCAGCAGTTCCCCAGGTGCAGATACGCAGTATTTT. Translation gives CASSSPGADTQYF. The V call is TRBV6-1, the J call TRBJ2-3; D not resolved. Deletions cut 5 bases from V and 4 bases from J, with 10 bases between. Germline assignment: CDR1 MNHNS and CDR2 SASEGT. The CDR3 consists of 13 residues.

This clonotype was detected ten times or more. This sequence joins TRBV7-8 and TRBJ2-7; 7 positions match TRBD1. V lost 5 bases and J lost 2; bases outside the gene matches: 3. Germline CDR1 and CDR2: SGHVS and FQNEAQ. This CDR3 comprises 13 residues. The CDR3 region has the DNA TGTGCCAGCAGCCTCGACAGGGCCTACGAGCAGTACTTC. As protein: CASSLDRAYEQYF.

This clonotype was detected ten times or more. The chain joins TRBV20-1 to TRBJ2-2; 10 nucleotides line up with TRBD2. Germline V gene lookup returns CDR1 DFQATT and CDR2 SNEGSKA (reference sequence). This CDR3 comprises 15 residues. The trim removed 0 bases at V and 3 bases at J, leaving 1 base unmatched. The CDR3 DNA sequence: TGCAGTGCTAGAGATGGGACTAGCGACACCGGGGAGCTGTTTTTT. Protein sequence: CSARDGTSDTGELFF.

This clonotype was recorded many times. The genes are TRBV7-3 and TRBJ2-3, with D perhaps given as TRBD1 or TRBD2 (5 bases each). CDR3 length: 16 amino acids. V was clipped by 4 bases and J by 2 bases, with 16 bases between them. CDR1 and CDR2 (germline): SGHTA, FQGTGA. The CDR3 DNA sequence: TGTGCCAGCAGCTCCTTGGGAGACAGAGTCACAGATACGCAGTATTTT. It encodes CASSSLGDRVTDTQYF.

This clonotype was recorded at least ten times. This chain uses TRBV5-1 with TRBJ2-1; 8 bases map to TRBD2. Germline loops: CDR1 SGHRS, CDR2 YFSETQ. The V segment lost 0 bases and the J segment 0 bases; nucleotides outside the gene matches: 5. The CDR3 has 17 amino acids. CDR3 bases: TGCGCCAGCAGCTTGGATCTAGCGGGCAGCTCCTACAATGAGCAGTTCTTC. Translating gives CASSLDLAGSSYNEQFF.

This clonotype was observed at least ten times. The V call is TRBV2, the J call TRBJ2-7; the D gene is possibly TRBD2 (5 bases). This CDR3 is built from 15 residues. The V end lost 2 bases, the J end lost 5 bases, and 16 bases lay between the germline ends. CDR1 is SNHLY, CDR2 FYNNEI, per germline. The CDR3 is CASSETGLASHEQYF. The CDR3 DNA reads TGTGCCAGCAGTGAAACTGGGCTAGCTTCCCACGAGCAGTACTTC. Looking up the rest from reference TRBV2 and TRBJ2-7 gives the full variable domain: EPEVTQTPSHQVTQMGQEVILRCVPISNHLYFYWYRQILGQKVEFLVSFYNNEISEKSEIFDDQFSVERPDGSNFTLKIRSTKLEDSAMYFCASSETGLASHEQYFGPGTRLTVT.

The J gene is TRBJ2-7, the V gene TRBV4-3; 9 nucleotides agree with TRBD1. Germline lookup yields CDR1 LGHNA and CDR2 YSLEER. J gave up 5 bases and V 0 bases, and 5 bases lay outside the gene matches. CDR3 length: 15 residues. CDR3 coding DNA: TGCGCCAGCAGCCAAGACTGGGACAGGGTCCACGAGCAGTACTTC. It specifies CASSQDWDRVHEQYF.

This clonotype has ten or more counts. The chain recombines TRBV27 with TRBJ1-2; D may be TRBD1 (5 bases). Germline values: CDR1 MNHEY, CDR2 SMNVEV (reference sequence). The CDR3 sequence is 12 residues long. V was cut by 3 bases and J by 7 bases, with 9 bases left in between. CDR3 in amino acids: CASSFPGGGYTF. The DNA of the CDR3 is TGTGCCAGCAGTTTTCCGGGGGGTGGCTACACCTTC.

This clonotype was observed at least ten times. V is TRBV7-3 and J is TRBJ2-1; no definite D call. Between the trimmed V and J ends, which lost 0 bases and 2 bases, there was a span of 11 bases. There are 16 residues in the CDR3. CDR1 and CDR2 from the germline V gene are SGHTA and FQGTGA. The CDR3 loop is CASSLTSWQPYNEQFF. In DNA, the CDR3 is TGTGCCAGCAGCTTAACGTCTTGGCAACCCTACAATGAGCAGTTCTTC. The complete variable domain, with remaining parts taken from reference TRBV7-3 and TRBJ2-1, reads GAGVSQTPSNKVTEKGKYVELRCDPISGHTALYWYRQSLGQGPEFLIYFQGTGAADDSGLPNDRFFAVRPEGSVSTLKIQRTERGDSAVYLCASSLTSWQPYNEQFFGPGTRLTVL.

This clonotype was seen at least ten times. The V gene is TRBV27, the J gene TRBJ1-6; D is unclear. Trimming stripped 0 bases from V and 3 bases from J, with 12 bases between. The CDR3 runs 17 residues. The germline CDR1 and CDR2 sequences are MNHEY and SMNVEV (reference sequence). The CDR3, as DNA: TGTGCCAGCAGTTTATCAGTGGTTGGAGACTATAATTCACCCCTCCACTTT. This sequence encodes CASSLSVVGDYNSPLHF.

This clonotype has a count of ten or more. The DNA for the CDR3 is TGTGCCAGCAGCTTGGTTGCGGGAGAGAGCGAGCAGTACTTC. Amino acid sequence: CASSLVAGESEQYF. V and J are TRBV5-4 and TRBJ2-7; 7 bases map to TRBD2. The germline CDR1 and CDR2 sequences are SGHNT and YYREEE (reference sequence). CDR3 length equals 14 residues. After removal of 0 bases from V and 6 bases from J, the junction contained 6 bases not matched to a gene.

This clonotype was seen at least ten times. The chain carries TRBV20-1 and TRBJ2-7, with D perhaps TRBD2 (6 bases). Deletions cut 4 bases from V and 3 bases from J, with 13 bases between. The CDR3 spans 13 residues. In germline, CDR1 is DFQATT, CDR2 SNEGSKA (reference sequence). The CDR3 loop is CSATGTSNYEQYF. CDR3 coding DNA: TGCAGTGCTACCGGGACTTCTAACTACGAGCAGTACTTC.

This clonotype came up many times. V usage is TRBV19 and J usage is TRBJ2-1, with D possibly being TRBD2 (6 bases). Trimming removed 6 bases from V and 6 bases from J, with 15 bases in between. The CDR3 has 14 residues. The germline gives CDR1 LNHDA, CDR2 SQIVND (reference sequence). The CDR3 is CASRKGDFINEQFF. CDR3 DNA sequence: TGTGCCAGTAGGAAAGGGGACTTTATCAATGAGCAGTTCTTC. Looking up the rest from reference TRBV19 and TRBJ2-1 gives the full variable domain: DGGITQSPKYLFRKEGQNVTLSCEQNLNHDAMYWYRQDPGQGLRLIYYSQIVNDFQKGDIAEGYSVSREKKESFPLTVTSAQKNPTAFYLCASRKGDFINEQFFGPGTRLTVL.

This chain joins TRBV20-1 and TRBJ1-1; TRBD1 might be the D (6 bases). This CDR3 has 12 amino acids. Per germline, CDR1 DFQATT and CDR2 SNEGSKA (reference sequence). CDR3 DNA sequence: TGCAGGGGGTTTAAGGACAGCACTGAAGCTTTCTTT. It codes for CRGFKDSTEAFF.

V gene TRBV15 combines with J gene TRBJ2-2; D unclear. The CDR3 length is 12 residues. The germline V gene encodes CDR1 LNHNV and CDR2 YYDKDF (reference sequence). Trimming removed 5 bases at V and 2 bases at J, with 3 bases between. CDR3 bases: TGTGCCACCAGCGGTAACACCGGGGAGCTGTTTTTT. It yields the protein CATSGNTGELFF.